This is a list of T cell receptor beta chains from one sample in a study of CD8+ T cells in alopecia areata. The repertoire was sequenced with immunoSEQ multiplex PCR; TCRdb's copy has only in-frame clones and lacks some. The data show about 210,000 clones, with around two fifths seen just once and around 0.48% held by the top ten. The sample here was CD4+ T cells sorted from blood, taken at approximately week 30, from a patient treated with tofacitinib. The receptors shown here come from a human donor with alopecia areata. The CDR3 runs from the conserved cysteine through the conserved F or W. Only some rows state a clone size, as once, few, many or a class for expanded clones.

v_gene: TRBV30
abundance: NA
j_gene: TRBJ2-7
CDR3aa: CAWSPRWGYEQYF

v_gene: TRBV7-2
abundance: NA
j_gene: TRBJ2-1
CDR3aa: CASSLVREQFF

v_gene: TRBV29-1
abundance: NA
j_gene: TRBJ2-7
CDR3aa: CSIKDGGYEQYF

v_gene: TRBV5-1
abundance: NA
j_gene: TRBJ1-1
CDR3aa: CASSLGVGGRLNTEAFF

v_gene: TRBV4-1
abundance: few
j_gene: TRBJ2-2
CDR3aa: CASSPGGAVTGELFF

v_gene: TRBV19
abundance: NA
j_gene: TRBJ2-7
CDR3aa: CASSPGQAGEQYF

v_gene: TRBV7-9
abundance: few
j_gene: TRBJ2-7
CDR3aa: CASRKSEAGGEQYF

v_gene: TRBV30
abundance: few
j_gene: TRBJ2-7
CDR3aa: CAWRVQWTYEQYF

v_gene: TRBV6-6
abundance: few
j_gene: TRBJ2-7
CDR3aa: CASSSQGYEQYF

v_gene: TRBV30
abundance: NA
j_gene: TRBJ1-2
CDR3aa: CAWKAPAGDGYTF

v_gene: TRBV19
abundance: NA
j_gene: TRBJ2-1
CDR3aa: CASTTRGNNEQFF

v_gene: TRBV30
abundance: NA
j_gene: TRBJ1-2
CDR3aa: CAWSYIYGYTF

v_gene: TRBV2
abundance: few
j_gene: TRBJ1-2
CDR3aa: CASSGAGVGYGYTF

v_gene: TRBV29-1
abundance: NA
j_gene: TRBJ2-5
CDR3aa: CSVKGLDSPVETQYF

v_gene: TRBV29-1
abundance: few
j_gene: TRBJ2-5
CDR3aa: CSGTEIQETQYF

v_gene: TRBV6-1
abundance: NA
j_gene: TRBJ1-4
CDR3aa: CASSEVLKKNEKLFF

v_gene: TRBV28
abundance: NA
j_gene: TRBJ2-4
CDR3aa: CASSYLRGKVNIQYF

v_gene: TRBV15
abundance: NA
j_gene: TRBJ2-2
CDR3aa: CATSRDPPRALTGELFF

v_gene: TRBV29-1
abundance: few
j_gene: TRBJ2-3
CDR3aa: CSVEDRGPTDTQYF

v_gene: TRBV29-1
abundance: NA
j_gene: TRBJ2-7
CDR3aa: CSARTGPSTQYF

v_gene: TRBV11-2
abundance: NA
j_gene: TRBJ2-7
CDR3aa: CASTRRTELVEQYF

v_gene: TRBV7-9
abundance: NA
j_gene: TRBJ2-7
CDR3aa: CASSSRAGALYEQYF

v_gene: TRBV30
abundance: few
j_gene: TRBJ1-5
CDR3aa: CAWSFGSNQPQHF

v_gene: TRBV18
abundance: NA
j_gene: TRBJ1-2
CDR3aa: CASSPERVSNTF

v_gene: TRBV29-1
abundance: NA
j_gene: TRBJ1-2
CDR3aa: CSVDLPGGGYTF

v_gene: TRBV6-5
abundance: NA
j_gene: TRBJ1-1
CDR3aa: CASSSSGDTEAFF

v_gene: TRBV5-1
abundance: NA
j_gene: TRBJ1-2
CDR3aa: CASSLGAGKDGYTF

v_gene: TRBV7-3
abundance: NA
j_gene: TRBJ1-1
CDR3aa: CASSPPENTEAFF

v_gene: TRBV7-2
abundance: few
j_gene: TRBJ2-3
CDR3aa: CASSLGWGTDTQYF

v_gene: TRBV7-3
abundance: NA
j_gene: TRBJ2-3
CDR3aa: CASSPGGRGSTDTQYF

v_gene: TRBV7-2
abundance: NA
j_gene: TRBJ2-3
CDR3aa: CASSPRQGANTDTQYF

v_gene: TRBV6-5
abundance: few
j_gene: TRBJ2-3
CDR3aa: CASSPRDVSTDTQYF

v_gene: TRBV5-1
abundance: NA
j_gene: TRBJ2-5
CDR3aa: CASTIGSLGQETQYF

v_gene: TRBV18
abundance: NA
j_gene: TRBJ1-1
CDR3aa: CASSPPVNTEAFF

v_gene: TRBV5-1
abundance: few
j_gene: TRBJ2-5
CDR3aa: CASSLVWTSVGETQYF

v_gene: TRBV4-1
abundance: NA
j_gene: TRBJ1-2
CDR3aa: CASSQEGYQDTYGYTF

v_gene: TRBV6-5
abundance: NA
j_gene: TRBJ1-2
CDR3aa: CASSAGGAGYTF

v_gene: TRBV6-1
abundance: NA
j_gene: TRBJ1-2
CDR3aa: CASSDATNYGYTF

v_gene: TRBV30
abundance: NA
j_gene: TRBJ1-1
CDR3aa: CAWSVLGTGITEAFF

v_gene: TRBV18
abundance: NA
j_gene: TRBJ1-5
CDR3aa: CASSSKRGNSNQPQHF